Below, one T cell receptor beta chain is given with its context. This clonotype was detected only a few times. The clone's antigen remains unknown. It has no much larger one-base neighbor in the sample; base qualities were not kept. V drops 3 bases and J drops 2 bases, leaving 7 bases in between. CDR1 and CDR2 are drawn from the germline V gene (reference sequence): MNHEY, SMNVEV. The CDR3 starts with the cysteine, ends with the phenylalanine, and has 14 residues. Just the 42-base CDR3 DNA is kept, in frame starting at base 1. These reads were obtained on an Illumina HiSeq 1500. The public reads were run again by TCRdb, first through fastp at Q25 and then through MiXCR, and only productive beta chains were kept. Records with the same CDR3 protein are collapsed into one entry carrying the most frequent genes and DNA. This sample comprises more than 150,000 distinct CDR3 sequences, roughly a fifth of them detected only once. 2.9% of the sample belongs to the ten largest clones.

This specimen comes from a study of T cell repertoires in cytomegalovirus infection (dated by TCRdb to between 2017 and 2020). Concerning the study at large: Donor HLA type was relevant to the analysis, as public TCR beta signatures indicated carriage of CMV infection together with the matching HLA type. The investigation overall reported the following: Cumulative frequency of public TCR beta family members discriminated carriers of CMV infection plus the relevant HLA type in this cohort and an independent approximately 350-donor cohort. The ex vivo response was dominated by HLA-C-restricted CMV-specific TCR beta clonotypes, which also provided the single most frequent clonotype in two of eight donors.

This TCR came from a human donor in good health (CMV status not recorded). Some clones in this sample may be carry-over from other donors' samples. The sequenced sample was PBMCs. The chain couples TRBV27 to TRBJ2-2; the D gene assignment is ambiguous. The CDR3 has the sequence CASSFYSNTGELFF. The sequenced DNA: TGTGCCAGCAGTTTCTACAGCAACACCGGGGAGCTGTTTTTT.